This T cell receptor (beta chain) emerged from a study of blood T cell repertoires in COVID-19. Study details: The origin of the acute and convalescent COVID-19 samples was the United States, Italy and Spain.

In the original workflow: Using reference gene primer amplification, nucleated cell counts were estimated. Using immunoSEQ multiplex PCR, the repertoire was profiled, and TCRdb retains in-frame clones only, with some absent. V and J calls and clone size are as listed in that table; D and trimming were resolved from the DNA. The sample has under 250,000 clones; around 84% are singletons. CDR1 and CDR2 from the germline V gene are SGHVS and FNYEAQ. Losses at the gene ends were 1 base for V and 0 bases for J; bases not matched to a gene: 8. The CDR3 is 18 residues long. Sequences were obtained from peripheral blood. This sequence was found in a man aged 45-65 years who had recovered from COVID-19. The chain links TRBV7-6 to TRBJ1-4; 7 nucleotides align to TRBD1. CDR3 loop: CASSLGPPRGATNEKLFF. The CDR3 DNA follows: TGTGCCAGCAGCTTAGGACCACCCAGGGGGGCAACTAATGAAAAACTGTTTTTT.